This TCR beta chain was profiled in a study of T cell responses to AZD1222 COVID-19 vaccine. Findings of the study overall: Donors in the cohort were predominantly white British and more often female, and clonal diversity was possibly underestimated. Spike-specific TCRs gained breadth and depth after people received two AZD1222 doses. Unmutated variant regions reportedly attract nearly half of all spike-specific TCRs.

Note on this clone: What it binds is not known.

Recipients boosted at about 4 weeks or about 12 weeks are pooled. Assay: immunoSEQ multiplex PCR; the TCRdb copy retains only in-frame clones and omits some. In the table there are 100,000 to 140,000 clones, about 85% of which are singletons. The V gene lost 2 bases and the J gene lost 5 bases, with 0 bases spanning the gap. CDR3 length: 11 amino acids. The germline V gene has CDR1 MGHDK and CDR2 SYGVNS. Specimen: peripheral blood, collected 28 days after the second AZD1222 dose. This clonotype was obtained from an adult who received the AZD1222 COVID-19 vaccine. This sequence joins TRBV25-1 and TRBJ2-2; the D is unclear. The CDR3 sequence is CASSETGELFF. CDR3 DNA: TGTGCCAGCAGTGAAACCGGGGAGCTGTTTTTT.